These 20 T cell receptor beta chains share one sample of origin, sequenced in a study of T-cell reconstitution after alpha-beta-depleted transplantation in children. For TCRbeta, the library was prepared with unique molecular identifiers. TCRdb re-derived calls from the PCR reads in MiXCR, one entry per CDR3 protein. The data hold a few hundred thousand distinct CDR3 sequences, with around 20% observed a single time. The source material was PBMCs, mostly from graft donor cells, sampled 180 days after TCRalphabeta/CD19-depleted stem cell transplant. Receptor source: a male patient aged 10 to 17 who had a stem cell transplant for acute lymphoblastic leukemia, so the T cells may come from the graft donor.

This clonotype has just one count. This chain uses TRBV6-1 with TRBJ1-5, with no clear D. Trimming removed 0 bases at V and 2 bases at J, with 8 bases between. This CDR3 spans 15 amino acids. Germline CDR1 and CDR2: MNHNS and SASEGT. This CDR3 reads CASSEAGQGNQPQHF. As DNA, the CDR3 is TGTGCCAGCAGTGAAGCAGGCCAGGGCAATCAGCCCCAGCATTTT.

This clonotype has a handful of counts. J is TRBJ1-6 and V is TRBV12-3 or TRBV12-4, with D maybe TRBD1 (6 bases). The CDR3 length is 15 residues. V was trimmed by 1 base and J by 9 bases, leaving 13 bases between them. In DNA form, the CDR3 reads TGTGCCAGCAGTTTAGGCCAGGGGAGGGGTTCACCCCTCCACTTT. The encoded protein is CASSLGQGRGSPLHF.

V usage is TRBV6-1 and J usage is TRBJ1-4; 7 bases fit TRBD1. The CDR3 length is 15 residues. V was pared by 6 bases and J by 1 base, with 5 bases of the junction left unmatched. Germline V CDR1 and CDR2: MNHNS, SASEGT. The CDR3, as DNA: TGTGCCAGCAGGCCTCCAGGGGGAACTAATGAAAAACTGTTTTTT. Protein: CASRPPGGTNEKLFF.

This clonotype was picked up a small number of times. The genes are TRBV29-1 and TRBJ2-3; D uncertain. Germline CDR1 SQVTM, CDR2 ANQGSEA. V was cut by 3 bases and J by 2 bases, with 9 bases left in between. The CDR3 is 13 residues long. The CDR3 sequence: CSVDGLYTDTQYF. CDR3 coding DNA: TGCAGCGTTGATGGCCTCTACACAGATACGCAGTATTTT.

J is TRBJ2-7 and V is TRBV20-1, with 7 nucleotides matching TRBD1. The CDR3 sequence is 13 residues long. In germline, CDR1 is DFQATT, CDR2 SNEGSKA (reference sequence). With V trimmed by 6 bases and J by 2 bases, 7 bases remained unmatched. In DNA form, the CDR3 reads TGCAGTGCCATCAGGGACAGTACCTACGAGCAGTACTTC. It encodes CSAIRDSTYEQYF.

This clonotype was seen a few times. The CDR3 DNA reads as TGTGCCAGCAGTTTCCCCGGACAGGGGGCCTACGAGCAGTACTTC. It translates to CASSFPGQGAYEQYF. V and J are TRBV28 and TRBJ2-7; 10 bases align to TRBD1. The germline V gene encodes CDR1 MDHEN and CDR2 SYDVKM. The CDR3 totals 15 residues. Trimming cost V 3 bases and J 2 bases; bases outside gene matches: 4.

Ten or more counts support this clonotype. This chain uses TRBV6-5 with TRBJ1-2; D ambiguous. This CDR3 comprises 16 residues. V was cut by 0 bases and J by 8 bases, with 19 bases left in between. Per the germline V gene, CDR1 is MNHEY and CDR2 is SVGAGI. The CDR3 is CASSYSIWLDEEGYTF. As DNA, the CDR3 is TGTGCCAGCAGTTACTCCATATGGTTAGATGAGGAAGGCTACACCTTC.

The sample holds many counts of this clonotype. The genes are TRBV5-1 and TRBJ2-2; no reliable D call. From germline, CDR1 is SGHRS and CDR2 YFSETQ. With 1 base removed from V and 7 bases from J, the gap between germline ends came to 5 bases. The CDR3 is made up of 12 amino acids. This CDR3 reads CASSLYGGELFF. The CDR3 DNA is TGCGCCAGCAGCTTGTACGGCGGGGAGCTGTTTTTT.

The chain is built from TRBV6-5 and TRBJ2-2; D is uncertain. This CDR3 has 15 residues. CDR1 is MNHEY and CDR2 is SVGAGI in the germline V gene. V shed 1 base and J shed 5 bases, with 11 bases lying between them. CDR3 nucleotides: TGTGCCAGCAGTTACTGGCAGGCTTTTACCGGGGAGCTGTTTTTT. Translated: CASSYWQAFTGELFF.

This clonotype appeared a few times. CDR3 region: CASSARPGQNTGELFF. CDR3 sequence (DNA): TGTGCCAGCAGCGCTAGACCGGGACAAAACACCGGGGAGCTGTTTTTT. The chain employs TRBV7-3 and TRBJ2-2; D may be TRBD1 (6 bases). Looked up from germline, CDR1 is SGHTA and CDR2 is FQGTGA. Trimming took 5 bases from V and 2 from J, leaving 15 bases between them. CDR3 length equals 16 residues.

The V call is TRBV7-9, the J call TRBJ1-5; D unresolved. Germline V CDR1 and CDR2: SEHNR, FQNEAQ (reference sequence). This CDR3 is 16 amino acids long. V was cut by 5 bases and J by 4 bases, with 18 bases left in between. The CDR3 here is CASSQITRLRNQPQHF. CDR3 nucleotides: TGTGCCAGCAGCCAAATCACAAGACTTAGGAATCAGCCCCAGCATTTT. Based on the CDR3 plus reference TRBV7-9 and TRBJ1-5, the full variable domain is DTGVSQNPRHKITKRGQNVTFRCDPISEHNRLYWYRQTLGQGPEFLTYFQNEAQLEKSRLLSDRFSAERPKGSFSTLEIQRTEQGDSAMYLCASSQITRLRNQPQHFGDGTRLSIL.

This clonotype was detected a few times. The chain carries TRBV20-1 and TRBJ1-4; TRBD1 matches at 7 bases. CDR3 length equals 12 residues. Germline V CDR1 and CDR2: DFQATT, SNEGSKA (reference sequence). The J segment lost 7 bases and the V segment lost 2 bases, leaving 1 base of the junction unmatched. The CDR3 sequence: CSARRDSEKLFF. CDR3 sequence (DNA): TGCAGTGCTAGACGGGACAGTGAAAAACTGTTTTTT.

This clonotype was counted between two and nine times. Here the CDR3 reads CASSLRGVYEQYF. CDR3 nucleotide sequence: TGTGCCAGCAGTTTGAGGGGTGTTTACGAGCAGTACTTC. The chain carries TRBV12-3 or TRBV12-4 and TRBJ2-7, with D perhaps being TRBD1 or TRBD2 (5 bases each). V lost 3 bases to trimming and J lost 4 bases, with 10 bases between them. The CDR3 totals 13 residues.

Only a few counts were recorded for this clonotype. The CDR3 region has the DNA TGTGCCACCAGCAGAGATGAGACTAGCGCGAACACCGGGGAGCTGTTTTTT. This sequence encodes CATSRDETSANTGELFF. This chain uses TRBV15 with TRBJ2-2, with TRBD2 identical over 8 bases. V lost 0 bases to trimming and J lost 0 bases; unmatched junction nucleotides: 3. The CDR3 has 17 residues. In germline, CDR1 is LNHNV, CDR2 YYDKDF (reference sequence).

V and J are TRBV12-3 or TRBV12-4 and TRBJ2-4; 8 nucleotides agree with TRBD1. Trimming removed 6 bases from V and 5 bases from J; junction bases left unmatched: 3. This CDR3 is built from 13 residues. CDR3 DNA: TGTGCCAGCAGCCTGGGACAGGAAAACATTCAGTACTTC. Protein product: CASSLGQENIQYF.

V usage is TRBV6-1 and J usage is TRBJ2-3; 7 bases align to TRBD1. The CDR3 is 14 amino acids. V lost 6 bases to trimming and J lost 2 bases; unmatched junction nucleotides: 5. Germline V lookup: CDR1 MNHNS, CDR2 SASEGT. CDR3 in DNA: TGTGCCAGCAGGGGGACAGTTACCACAGATACGCAGTATTTT. Translation gives CASRGTVTTDTQYF.

The chain combines TRBV20-1 with TRBJ2-5, with D tentatively TRBD2 (5 bases). The CDR3 loop spans 12 amino acids. V dropped 7 bases and J dropped 6 bases, with 15 bases sitting between them. CDR1 is DFQATT and CDR2 is SNEGSKA in the germline V gene (reference sequence). As DNA, the CDR3 is TGCAGTGGGGAACGGGGTTTACAGACCCAGTACTTC. Amino acid sequence: CSGERGLQTQYF.

The CDR3 bases are TGTGCCAGCAGACCGGGACTAGCGGCCTACGAGCAGTACTTC. Protein product: CASRPGLAAYEQYF. J is TRBJ2-7 and V is TRBV28; 11 bases map to TRBD2. Losses at the gene ends were 6 bases for V and 2 bases for J; bases not matched to a gene: 3. CDR1 and CDR2 from the germline V gene are MDHEN and SYDVKM. The CDR3 is 14 residues long. Together with reference TRBV28 and TRBJ2-7, the CDR3 gives the full variable domain: DVKVTQSSRYLVKRTGEKVFLECVQDMDHENMFWYRQDPGLGLRLIYFSYDVKMKEKGDIPEGYSVSREKKERFSLILESASTNQTSMYLCASRPGLAAYEQYFGPGTRLTVT.

The rearrangement uses TRBV13 and TRBJ2-2; no firm D call. This CDR3 is built from 13 residues. V dropped 5 bases and J dropped 3 bases, with 7 bases sitting between them. Germline V CDR1 and CDR2: PRHDT, FYEKMQ (reference sequence). The CDR3: CASSAAYTGELFF. The CDR3 region has the DNA TGTGCCAGCAGCGCAGCCTACACCGGGGAGCTGTTTTTT.

This clonotype was detected only a few times. V and J are TRBV3-1 and TRBJ2-3; D assignment may be TRBD1 or TRBD2 (6 bases each). Per germline, CDR1 LGHDT and CDR2 YNNKEL (reference sequence). The ends were cut back, 1 base at V and 5 bases at J, with 13 bases in the middle. The CDR3 is 15 residues long. The CDR3 loop reads CASSQGGLAKDTQYF. DNA of the CDR3: TGTGCCAGCAGCCAAGGGGGGCTAGCGAAAGATACGCAGTATTTT.